The 17 T cell receptor beta chains below were found in one sample sequenced in a study of CD8 T cells in Susac syndrome. With random hexamers, reverse transcription was performed on about 0.45 to 1 ug of RNA. One entry per CDR3 protein results from TCRdb running MiXCR on the immunoSEQ multiplex PCR reads. The table includes around 80,000 distinct CDR3 sequences, roughly 95% detected once. Input material: CD8+ T cells from PBMCs. These receptor sequences come from a human donor with Susac syndrome.

The chain links TRBV27 to TRBJ2-7, with 7 bases identical to TRBD2. V shed 6 bases, J shed 1 base, and the junction held 9 bases outside the gene matches. Germline-derived CDR1 and CDR2 are MNHEY and SMNVEV (reference sequence). The CDR3 contains 15 residues. This chain's CDR3 is CASRSPGRGSYEQYF. CDR3 bases: TGTGCCAGCAGGTCCCCGGGGCGGGGGTCCTACGAGCAGTACTTC.

The rearrangement joins TRBV5-6 to TRBJ2-7; no clear D. The V and J ends lost 4 bases and 0 bases respectively, with 14 bases between them. There are 15 residues in the CDR3. The V gene's germline CDR1 is SGHDT and CDR2 YYEEEE. The CDR3 bases are TGTGCCAGCAGCGATGTCGAACGGGCCTCCTACGAGCAGTACTTC. Translated, it gives CASSDVERASYEQYF.

CDR3 nucleotide sequence: TGTGCCAGCAGTCCATCGAACACCGGGGAGCTGTTTTTT. It specifies CASSPSNTGELFF. V is TRBV27 and J is TRBJ2-2; D gene unclear. The CDR3 has 13 residues. CDR1 is MNHEY and CDR2 is SMNVEV in the germline V gene (reference sequence). Trimming pared 5 bases from V and 0 bases from J, leaving 4 bases between.

The rearrangement links TRBV10-2 to TRBJ2-5; TRBD2 matches at 11 bases. V trimming: 6 bases; J trimming: 1 base; junction bases outside the gene matches: 4. Germline values: CDR1 WSHSY, CDR2 SAAADI. The length of the CDR3 is 15 residues. CDR3 region: CASRKTSGVQETQYF. In DNA, the CDR3 is TGCGCCAGCAGGAAGACTAGCGGGGTCCAAGAGACCCAGTACTTC.

The V gene is TRBV13, the J gene TRBJ2-7; a weak D match, TRBD1 (5 bases). The length of the CDR3 is 13 residues. Germline CDR1 is PRHDT and CDR2 is FYEKMQ (reference sequence). With 3 bases removed from V and 2 bases from J, the gap between germline ends came to 8 bases. DNA of the CDR3: TGTGCCAGCAGCTTGAGCAGGGCCTACGAGCAGTACTTC. This gives the protein CASSLSRAYEQYF.

CDR3 DNA sequence: TGTGCCAGCAGCCAACAAGAGACCCAGTACTTC. Residues: CASSQQETQYF. The chain recombines TRBV14 with TRBJ2-5; unclear D gene. Germline assignment: CDR1 SGHDN and CDR2 FVKESK. There are 11 residues in the CDR3. With 2 bases removed from V and 2 bases from J, the gap between germline ends came to 0 bases.

The V call is TRBV3-1, the J call TRBJ1-3; D gene ambiguous. Germline V gives CDR1 LGHDT, CDR2 YNNKEL (reference sequence). V was cut by 3 bases and J by 0 bases, with 9 bases left in between. The CDR3 extends over 15 amino acids. CDR3 DNA sequence: TGTGCCAGCAGCCATGACCGTGACTCTGGAAACACCATATATTTT. Residues: CASSHDRDSGNTIYF. Full variable domain (missing parts from reference TRBV3-1 and TRBJ1-3): DTAVSQTPKYLVTQMGNDKSIKCEQNLGHDTMYWYKQDSKKFLKIMFSYNNKELIINETVPNRFSPKSPDKAHLNLHINSLELGDSAVYFCASSHDRDSGNTIYFGEGSWLTVV.

The chain links TRBV12-3 or TRBV12-4 to TRBJ1-3; possible D gene TRBD1, 5 bases. Trimming took off 10 bases at V and 0 bases at J, with 10 bases between the two ends. The CDR3 sequence is 13 residues long. The CDR3, as DNA: TGTGCCATTCGGGGCAGCTCTGGAAACACCATATATTTT. Translation gives CAIRGSSGNTIYF.

CDR3 amino acids: CSAEGETHEQYF. CDR3 nucleotides: TGCAGTGCCGAGGGGGAAACCCACGAGCAGTACTTC. The chain has TRBV20-1 and TRBJ2-7, with D possibly being TRBD1 (6 bases). This CDR3 is built from 12 residues. Germline CDR1 reads DFQATT; CDR2 reads SNEGSKA (reference sequence). With 6 bases removed from V and 5 bases from J, the gap between germline ends came to 14 bases.

V is TRBV29-1 and J is TRBJ1-3; a possible D gene is TRBD1 (5 bases). CDR1 is SQVTM and CDR2 is ANQGSEA in the germline V gene. V lost 2 bases to trimming and J lost 3 bases, with 14 bases between them. This CDR3 spans 15 amino acids. As DNA, the CDR3 is TGCAGCGTTGAAACGAAAGGGGCGCTTGGAAACACCATATATTTT. Protein product: CSVETKGALGNTIYF.

V gene TRBV27 combines with J gene TRBJ1-5, with 11 bases lining up with TRBD1. The germline CDR1 and CDR2 sequences are MNHEY and SMNVEV (reference sequence). The CDR3 is made up of 16 amino acids. V shed 6 bases, J shed 8 bases, and the junction held 12 bases outside the gene matches. The CDR3 DNA follows: TGTGCCAGCAGACCGATAGGGACAGGGGGAAGTGAGCCCCAGCATTTT. It translates to CASRPIGTGGSEPQHF.

The gene calls are TRBV27 and TRBJ1-4; D is perhaps TRBD1 (5 bases). This CDR3 is built from 13 residues. V lost 3 bases and J 7 bases, leaving 9 bases between the germline ends. Germline lookup yields CDR1 MNHEY and CDR2 SMNVEV (reference sequence). CDR3 coding DNA: TGTGCCAGCAGTTTTTCAGGGTTTGAAAAACTGTTTTTT. Its protein product is CASSFSGFEKLFF.

The chain recombines TRBV13 with TRBJ2-5; the D is unclear. Germline V gene lookup returns CDR1 PRHDT and CDR2 FYEKMQ (reference sequence). V gave up 4 bases and J gave up 0 bases, with 12 bases separating them. The CDR3 covers 15 residues. The DNA for the CDR3 is TGTGCCAGCAGCTCCCGGACGGATTACCAAGAGACCCAGTACTTC. As protein: CASSSRTDYQETQYF.

This chain connects TRBV9 to TRBJ1-1; D perhaps matches TRBD1 (6 bases). Trimming took off 1 base at V and 5 bases at J, with 12 bases between the two ends. CDR3 length: 14 residues. The germline CDR1 and CDR2 sequences are SGDLS and YYNGEE. The CDR3 DNA reads as TGTGCCAGCAGCGTATCAGGGGCGGGTACTGAAGCTTTCTTT. Encoded protein: CASSVSGAGTEAFF.

The chain joins TRBV28 to TRBJ1-2; D gene uncertain. Germline V gene lookup returns CDR1 MDHEN and CDR2 SYDVKM. Trimming left V 3 bases short and J 8 bases short, with 7 bases between. The CDR3 sequence is 11 residues long. The CDR3 coding sequence is TGTGCCAGCAGTTTGGGGAACGGCTACACCTTC. It encodes CASSLGNGYTF.

This chain connects TRBV7-2 to TRBJ2-1; the match to TRBD2 covers 11 bases. The CDR3 length is 16 residues. The trim removed 5 bases at V and 9 bases at J, leaving 12 bases unmatched. Germline CDR1 reads SGHTA; CDR2 reads FQGNSA. The CDR3 nucleotides read TGTGCCAGCAGCCCCCCGAATAGCGGGGGGGCCTTTGAGCAGTTCTTC. This translates into CASSPPNSGGAFEQFF. The entire variable domain, with the rest obtained from reference TRBV7-2 and TRBJ2-1, is as follows: GAGVSQSPSNKVTEKGKDVELRCDPISGHTALYWYRQSLGQGLEFLIYFQGNSAPDKSGLPSDRFSAERTGGSVSTLTIQRTQQEDSAVYLCASSPPNSGGAFEQFFGPGTRLTVL.

A single count supports this clonotype. The chain combines TRBV5-1 with TRBJ1-1; 7 nucleotides line up with TRBD1. Losses at the gene ends were 1 base for V and 2 bases for J; bases not matched to a gene: 2. This CDR3 comprises 14 residues. CDR1 is SGHRS and CDR2 is YFSETQ in the germline V gene. CDR3 bases: TGCGCCAGCAGCTTGAACAGGGGAAACACTGAAGCTTTCTTT. Translating it yields CASSLNRGNTEAFF. Supplemented by reference TRBV5-1 and TRBJ1-1, the full variable domain reads KAGVTQTPRYLIKTRGQQVTLSCSPISGHRSVSWYQQTPGQGLQFLFEYFSETQRNKGNFPGRFSGRQFSNSRSEMNVSTLELGDSALYLCASSLNRGNTEAFFGQGTRLTVV.